This T cell receptor beta chain emerged from a study of blood T cell repertoires in COVID-19 (dated by TCRdb to the early 2020s). Regarding the complete study: Samples from collaborators originated in the United States, Italy and Spain and spanned both the acute and convalescent phases of COVID-19. The prospective study material was composed of cDNA or gDNA derived from T cells, B-cell-depleted T cells, or PBMCs. The dataset comprised deeply sampled blood TCRbeta repertoires from subjects exposed to, actively infected with, or recovered from COVID-19. The repertoires were released in a freely available public database meant as a resource for research on the immune response to SARS-CoV-2. Samples were obtained from the ongoing ImmuneRACE study (first 160 participants) and from over 1,000 subjects provided by 6 global collaborators. Sample metadata almost always included a de-identified subject ID, COVID-19 status, age in years and sex. Where HLA class I and class II types were available, the types were taken from metadata supplied by the sample provider, not from assay-based typing. Summary of the overall study and its limitations: The quantity of clinical and demographic metadata differed by source and by participant and was supplied without curation.

The collaborating institutions used their own protocols to collect whole blood in K2EDTA tubes. For TCRbeta analysis, collaborator samples were shipped as frozen whole blood, as isolated PBMCs, or as DNA extracted from either sample type. TCRbeta CDR3 regions were amplified from genomic DNA by means of the immunoSEQ Assay, a bias-controlled multiplex PCR. In the source study's methods: Within the assay, amplification of reference gene primers was used to estimate how many nucleated cells each sample contained. To quantify the absolute abundance of each unique TCRbeta CDR3 rearrangement, sequence reads were collapsed and filtered. For each sample, productive Simpson clonality was calculated as the square root of Simpson's diversity index over productive rearrangements. What TCRdb holds here is the immuneACCESS table cut down to in-frame rearrangements. Part of the clones is not present; checked against another copy, under half of the missing clones reflect an unresolved V gene, and the others are unexplained. The V and J calls and the clone size are those of that table, but D and trimming were determined from the DNA. In all, the sample holds about 280,000 clones, and 80% to 90% of those were seen once. About 4.6% of the sample lies in the top ten.

V trim: 5 bases; J trim: 4 bases; unmatched bases: 4. The CDR3, cysteine through phenylalanine, is 13 amino acids long. The read is trimmed to its CDR3 DNA, 39 bases read in frame from base 1. CDR1 and CDR2 (MDHEN, SYDVKM) derive from the germline V gene. Concerning this clone: Its specific antigen is unknown. The record has no base qualities; no much larger clone is one base away.

The sequencing input was peripheral blood. The sequence is built from TRBV28 and TRBJ1-2, with TRBD1 matching 7 junction bases. The receptor comes from a man aged 35 to 55 with acute or convalescent COVID-19. The CDR3: CASSITGVYGYTF. The DNA is TGTGCCAGCAGTATAACAGGGGTCTATGGCTACACCTTC.